The T cell receptor (beta chain) described here comes from a study of CD8+ T cells in alopecia areata. As for the study in general: The drug, oral tofacitinib, was given to treated patients at 5 to 10 mg twice daily.

This clone appeared once. cDNA prepared by RNA extraction and subsequent reverse transcription served as the template for sequencing. Assay: immunoSEQ multiplex PCR; the TCRdb copy retains only in-frame clones and omits some. The table has some 16,000 clones, about three fifths seen once. Peripheral blood and lesional scalp punch biopsies came from alopecia areata patients. V lost 0 bases to trimming and J lost 4 bases, with 8 bases between them. Germline V gene data show CDR1 as SGHKS and CDR2 as YYEKEE (reference sequence). CDR3 length: 14 residues. This TCR was sampled from a human donor with alopecia areata. The chain uses TRBV5-5 and TRBJ2-1; no reliable D call. Sequencing input: skin. The CDR3 region has the DNA TGTGCCAGCAGCTTGGATCAGGAATACAATGAGCAGTTCTTC. Its translation: CASSLDQEYNEQFF.